This T cell receptor beta chain was sequenced in a study of identical twins. Losses at the gene ends were 4 bases for V and 10 bases for J; bases not matched to a gene: 16. The CDR3 is made up of 16 amino acids. Only healthy Caucasians were enrolled as donors. Study results and limitations: Conclusions were based on cross-sectional statistical analysis, without following the same donors. Compared with models, monozygotic twins showed more out-of-frame TCR alpha sharing. For cord blood, abundant beta clonotypes had fewer insertions, unlike memory repertoires, which showed none.

One entry per CDR3 protein results from TCRdb running MiXCR on the 5' RACE reads. Of around 490,000 distinct CDR3 sequences listed, around 15% were seen once; the top ten hold approximately 0.98%. On this clonotype itself: Its specificity is not known.

These same records also appear under a second study, on yellow fever vaccine responses in identical twins.

The sequence derives from a woman between 18 and 29 years old in good health. The chain recombines TRBV12-3 or TRBV12-4 with TRBJ1-2, with 9 bases aligning to TRBD1. Source material: CD4+ T cells sorted from blood. The CDR3 here is CASSYQRQGDQKVYTF. The CDR3 DNA is TGTGCCAGCAGTTACCAGAGACAGGGGGATCAGAAAGTCTACACCTTC.